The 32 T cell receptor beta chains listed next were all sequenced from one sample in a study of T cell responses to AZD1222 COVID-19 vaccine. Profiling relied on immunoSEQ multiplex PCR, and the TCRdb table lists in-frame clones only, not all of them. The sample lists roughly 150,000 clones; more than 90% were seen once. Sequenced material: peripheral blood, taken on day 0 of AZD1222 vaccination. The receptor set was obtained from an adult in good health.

The DNA for the CDR3 is TGTGCCAGCAGCCAAGGTGAGAGATATGGCTACACCTTC. Protein sequence: CASSQGERYGYTF. The V gene is TRBV4-2, the J gene TRBJ1-2; D unclear. This CDR3 comprises 13 residues. Germline V gene lookup returns CDR1 LGHNA and CDR2 YNFKEQ. Trimming removed 1 base from V and 5 bases from J, with 8 bases in between.

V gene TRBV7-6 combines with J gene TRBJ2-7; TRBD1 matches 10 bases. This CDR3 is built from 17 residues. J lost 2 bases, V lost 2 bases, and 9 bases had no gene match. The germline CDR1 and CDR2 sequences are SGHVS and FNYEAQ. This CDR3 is CASSLITPGQGAYEQYF. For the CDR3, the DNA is TGTGCCAGCAGCTTAATTACTCCAGGACAGGGGGCCTACGAGCAGTACTTC.

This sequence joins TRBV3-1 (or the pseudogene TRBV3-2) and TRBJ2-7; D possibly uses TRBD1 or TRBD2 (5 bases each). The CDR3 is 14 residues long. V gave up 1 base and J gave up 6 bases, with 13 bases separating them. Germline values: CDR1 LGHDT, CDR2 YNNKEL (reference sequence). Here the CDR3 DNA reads TGTGCCAGCAGCCAAGTTAGTGGTGGGGGCGAGCAGTACTTC. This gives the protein CASSQVSGGGEQYF.

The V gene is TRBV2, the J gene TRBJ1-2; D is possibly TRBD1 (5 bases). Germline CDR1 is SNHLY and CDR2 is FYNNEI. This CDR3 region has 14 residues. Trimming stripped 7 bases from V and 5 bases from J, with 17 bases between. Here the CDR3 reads CASMRQISRYGYTF. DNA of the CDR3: TGTGCCAGCATGAGACAGATCTCGCGGTATGGCTACACCTTC.

CDR3 in amino acids: CAWTREDTEAFF. The CDR3 DNA reads as TGTGCCTGGACCCGGGAGGACACTGAAGCTTTCTTT. The chain uses TRBV30 and TRBJ1-1; D not certain. Germline-derived CDR1 and CDR2 are GTSNPN and SVGIG (reference sequence). This CDR3 has 12 residues. V lost 4 bases to trimming and J lost 3 bases, with 9 bases between them.

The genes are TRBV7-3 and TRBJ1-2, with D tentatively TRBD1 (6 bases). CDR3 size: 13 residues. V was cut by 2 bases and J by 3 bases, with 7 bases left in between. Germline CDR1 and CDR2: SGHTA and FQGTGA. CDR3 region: CASSLAGDYGYTF. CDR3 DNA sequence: TGTGCCAGCAGCTTAGCAGGGGACTATGGCTACACCTTC.

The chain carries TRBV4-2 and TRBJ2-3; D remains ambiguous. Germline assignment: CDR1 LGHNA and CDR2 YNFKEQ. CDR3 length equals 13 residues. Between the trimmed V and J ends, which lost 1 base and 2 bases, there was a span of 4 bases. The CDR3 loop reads CASSQGLTDTQYF. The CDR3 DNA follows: TGTGCCAGCAGCCAAGGGCTCACAGATACGCAGTATTTT.

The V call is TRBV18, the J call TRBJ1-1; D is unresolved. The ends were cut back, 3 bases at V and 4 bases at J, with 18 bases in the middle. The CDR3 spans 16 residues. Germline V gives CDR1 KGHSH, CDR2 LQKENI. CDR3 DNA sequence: TGTGCCAGCTCACCTACCGCAGCCGGGTTAGGCACTGAAGCTTTCTTT. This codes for CASSPTAAGLGTEAFF.

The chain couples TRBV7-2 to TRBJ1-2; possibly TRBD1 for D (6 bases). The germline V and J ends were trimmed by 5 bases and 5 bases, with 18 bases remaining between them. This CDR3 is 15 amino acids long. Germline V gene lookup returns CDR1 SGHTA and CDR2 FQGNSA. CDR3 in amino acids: CASSPGAGWGYGYTF. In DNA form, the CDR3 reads TGTGCCAGCAGCCCGGGGGCAGGGTGGGGTTATGGCTACACCTTC.

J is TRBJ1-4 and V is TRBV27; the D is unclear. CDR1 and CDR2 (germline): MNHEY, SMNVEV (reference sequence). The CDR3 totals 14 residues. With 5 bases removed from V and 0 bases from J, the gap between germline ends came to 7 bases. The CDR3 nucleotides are TGTGCCAGCAGTAGCGGGTCAACTAATGAAAAACTGTTTTTT. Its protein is CASSSGSTNEKLFF.

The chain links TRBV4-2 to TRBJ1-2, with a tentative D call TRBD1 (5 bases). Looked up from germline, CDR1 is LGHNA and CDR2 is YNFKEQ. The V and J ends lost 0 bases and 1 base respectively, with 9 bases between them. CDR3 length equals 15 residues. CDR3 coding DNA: TGTGCCAGCAGCCAAGATGAAGGGGTTAACTATGGCTACACCTTC. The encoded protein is CASSQDEGVNYGYTF.

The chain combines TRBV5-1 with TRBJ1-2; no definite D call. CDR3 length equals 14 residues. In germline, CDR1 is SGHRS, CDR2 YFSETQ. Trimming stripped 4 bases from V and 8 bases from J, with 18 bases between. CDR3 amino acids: CASSPPVAGGGYTF. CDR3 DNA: TGCGCCAGCAGCCCACCTGTGGCAGGAGGAGGCTACACCTTC.

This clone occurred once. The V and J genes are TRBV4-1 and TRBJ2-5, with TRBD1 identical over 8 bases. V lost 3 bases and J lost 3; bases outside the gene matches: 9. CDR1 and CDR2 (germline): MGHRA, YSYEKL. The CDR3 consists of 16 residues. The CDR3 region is CASSHLQGGKKETQYF. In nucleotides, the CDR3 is TGCGCCAGCAGCCATCTACAGGGGGGAAAAAAAGAGACCCAGTACTTC.

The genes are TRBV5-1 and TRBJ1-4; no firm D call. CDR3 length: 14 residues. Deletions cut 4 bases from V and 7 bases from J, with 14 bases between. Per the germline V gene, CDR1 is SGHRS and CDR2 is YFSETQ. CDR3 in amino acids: CASSIPGLGEKLFF. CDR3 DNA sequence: TGCGCCAGCAGCATACCAGGTTTAGGTGAAAAACTGTTTTTT.

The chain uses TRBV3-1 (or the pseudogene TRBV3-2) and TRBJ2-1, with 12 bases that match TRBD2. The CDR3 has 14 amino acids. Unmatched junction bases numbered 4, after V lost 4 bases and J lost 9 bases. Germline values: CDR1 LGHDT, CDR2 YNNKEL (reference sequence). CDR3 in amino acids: CASSPLAGGLEQFF. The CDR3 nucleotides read TGTGCCAGCAGCCCGCTAGCGGGGGGGCTTGAGCAGTTCTTC.

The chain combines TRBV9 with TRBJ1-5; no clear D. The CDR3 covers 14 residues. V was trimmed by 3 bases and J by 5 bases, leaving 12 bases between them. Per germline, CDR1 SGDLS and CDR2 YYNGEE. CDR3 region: CASSARPRHQPQHF. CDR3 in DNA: TGTGCCAGCAGCGCCCGCCCTAGGCATCAGCCCCAGCATTTT.

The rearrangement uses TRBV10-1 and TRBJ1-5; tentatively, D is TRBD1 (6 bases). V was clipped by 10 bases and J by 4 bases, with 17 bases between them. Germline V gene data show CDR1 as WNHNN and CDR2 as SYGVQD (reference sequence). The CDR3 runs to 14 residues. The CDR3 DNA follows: TGCGCCATACCAGACAGGCAAGATAATCAGCCCCAGCATTTT. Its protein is CAIPDRQDNQPQHF.

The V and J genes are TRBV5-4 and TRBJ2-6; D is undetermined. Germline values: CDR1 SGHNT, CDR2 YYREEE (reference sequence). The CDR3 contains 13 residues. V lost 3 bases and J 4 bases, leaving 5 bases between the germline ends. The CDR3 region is CASSWAGANVLTF. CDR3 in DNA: TGTGCCAGCAGCTGGGCCGGGGCCAACGTCCTGACTTTC.

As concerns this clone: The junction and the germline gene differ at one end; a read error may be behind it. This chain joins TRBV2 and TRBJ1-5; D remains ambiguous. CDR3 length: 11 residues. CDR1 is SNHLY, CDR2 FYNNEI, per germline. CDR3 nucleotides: TGTGCCAGCCTCCCGGGATCCGGTAAATATTTT. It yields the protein CASLPGSGKYF.

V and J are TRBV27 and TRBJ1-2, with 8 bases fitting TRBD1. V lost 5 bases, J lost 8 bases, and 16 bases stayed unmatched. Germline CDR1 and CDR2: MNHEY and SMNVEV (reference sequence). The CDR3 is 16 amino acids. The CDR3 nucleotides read TGTGCCAGCAGTATAGGACAGGGTAAAGTAGCGAACGGCTACACCTTC. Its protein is CASSIGQGKVANGYTF.

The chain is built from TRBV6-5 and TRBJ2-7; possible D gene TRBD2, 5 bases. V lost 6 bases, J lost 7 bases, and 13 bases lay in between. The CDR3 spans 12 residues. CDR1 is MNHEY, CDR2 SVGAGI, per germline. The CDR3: CASRGLPGEQYF. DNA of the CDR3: TGTGCCAGCAGAGGACTCCCCGGGGAGCAGTACTTC.

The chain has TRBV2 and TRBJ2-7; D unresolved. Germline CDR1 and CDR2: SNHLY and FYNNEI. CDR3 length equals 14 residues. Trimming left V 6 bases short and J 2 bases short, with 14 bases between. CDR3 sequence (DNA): TGTGCCAGCAGCTTCCTGGACGGCACCTACGAGCAGTACTTC. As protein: CASSFLDGTYEQYF.

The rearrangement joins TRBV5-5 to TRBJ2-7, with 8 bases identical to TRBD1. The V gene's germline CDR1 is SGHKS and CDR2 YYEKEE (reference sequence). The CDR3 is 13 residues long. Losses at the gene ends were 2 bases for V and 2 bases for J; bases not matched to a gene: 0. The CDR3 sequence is CASSLQGAYEQYF. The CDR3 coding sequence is TGTGCCAGCAGCTTACAGGGGGCCTACGAGCAGTACTTC.

This chain's CDR3 is CASSSGAHYEQYF. Written as DNA, the CDR3 is TGCGCCAGCAGCTCCGGGGCCCACTACGAGCAGTACTTC. The V call is TRBV5-1, the J call TRBJ2-7; D is perhaps TRBD1 or TRBD2 (5 bases each). Trimming removed 3 bases from V and 3 bases from J, with 10 bases in between. The germline V gene encodes CDR1 SGHRS and CDR2 YFSETQ. The CDR3 covers 13 residues.

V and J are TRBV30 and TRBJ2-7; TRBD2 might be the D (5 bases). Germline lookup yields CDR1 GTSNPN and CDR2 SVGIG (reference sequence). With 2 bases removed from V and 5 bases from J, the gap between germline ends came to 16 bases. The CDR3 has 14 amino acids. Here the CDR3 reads CAWSPGLSWNEQYF. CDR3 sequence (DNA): TGTGCCTGGAGTCCCGGACTTTCTTGGAACGAGCAGTACTTC.

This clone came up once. CDR3 sequence: CSVRTFGGTEAFF. In DNA form, the CDR3 reads TGCAGCGTTAGGACGTTTGGGGGCACTGAAGCTTTCTTT. The chain links TRBV29-1 to TRBJ1-1; maybe TRBD1 (5 bases). Trimming stripped 5 bases from V and 4 bases from J, with 14 bases between. Germline V CDR1 and CDR2: SQVTM, ANQGSEA. This CDR3 is 13 amino acids long.

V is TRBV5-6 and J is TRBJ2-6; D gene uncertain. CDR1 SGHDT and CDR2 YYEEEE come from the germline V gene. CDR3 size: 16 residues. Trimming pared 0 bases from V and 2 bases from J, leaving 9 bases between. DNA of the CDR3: TGTGCCAGCAGCTTGGGTAGGGTCCCTGGGGCCAACGTCCTGACTTTC. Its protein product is CASSLGRVPGANVLTF.

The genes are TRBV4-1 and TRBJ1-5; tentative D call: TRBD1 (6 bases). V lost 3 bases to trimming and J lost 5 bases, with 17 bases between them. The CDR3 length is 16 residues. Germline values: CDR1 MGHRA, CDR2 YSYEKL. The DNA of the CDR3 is TGCGCCAGCAGCCAGCTCGCAGGGGCCGGGTATCAGCCCCAGCATTTT. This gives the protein CASSQLAGAGYQPQHF.

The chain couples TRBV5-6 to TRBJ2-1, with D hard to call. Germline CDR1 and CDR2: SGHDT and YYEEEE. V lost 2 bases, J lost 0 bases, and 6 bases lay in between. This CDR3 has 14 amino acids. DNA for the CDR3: TGTGCCAGCAGCTTCCGGAGCTCCTACAATGAGCAGTTCTTC. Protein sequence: CASSFRSSYNEQFF.

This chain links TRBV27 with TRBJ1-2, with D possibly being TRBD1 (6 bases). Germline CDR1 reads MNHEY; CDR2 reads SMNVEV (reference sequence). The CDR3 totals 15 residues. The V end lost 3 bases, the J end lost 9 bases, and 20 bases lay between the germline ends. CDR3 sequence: CASSLAGTTLLSYTF. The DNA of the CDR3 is TGTGCCAGCAGTTTGGCCGGGACAACCCTCCTGAGCTACACCTTC.

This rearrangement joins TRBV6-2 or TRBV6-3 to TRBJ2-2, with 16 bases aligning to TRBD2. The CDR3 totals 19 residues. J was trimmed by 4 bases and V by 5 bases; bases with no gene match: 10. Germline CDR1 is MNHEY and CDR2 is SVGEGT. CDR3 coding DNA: TGTGCCAGCAGTCCCCCGGGACTAGCGGGAGGGCCGGGCACCGGGGAGCTGTTTTTT. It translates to CASSPPGLAGGPGTGELFF.

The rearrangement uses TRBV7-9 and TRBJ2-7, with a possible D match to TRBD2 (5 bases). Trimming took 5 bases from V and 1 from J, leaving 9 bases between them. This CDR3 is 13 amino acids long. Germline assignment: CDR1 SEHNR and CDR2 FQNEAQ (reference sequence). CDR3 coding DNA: TGTGCCAGCAGCCCCACGGGGTCCTACGAGCAGTACTTC. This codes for CASSPTGSYEQYF.